Following are 30 T cell receptor beta chains from one sample sequenced in a study of blood T cells in healthy people across ages. Then a second PCR, running about 6 to 11 cycles, was carried out with a sample-barcoded 5' primer and a J-beta primer mix. TCRdb fed the 5' RACE reads into MiXCR, producing one record per CDR3 protein. The top ten hold 7.9% of the sample, which has about 1,500,000 distinct CDR3 sequences, roughly 40% seen once. The sequencing sample was made of blood. These receptors came from a woman under 30 in good health.

This clonotype was seen just once. The chain joins TRBV10-3 to TRBJ2-5; 9 bases fit TRBD2. The junction had 4 bases not matched to a gene; V was cut back by 2 bases and J by 3 bases. This CDR3 is built from 15 residues. In germline, CDR1 is ENHRY, CDR2 SYGVKD. CDR3 in DNA: TGTGCCATCAGTGAGAGCCTAGCGGGAAAAGAGACCCAGTACTTC. The encoded protein is CAISESLAGKETQYF.

The V gene is TRBV20-1, the J gene TRBJ2-3; 7 nucleotides line up with TRBD1. Germline CDR1 DFQATT, CDR2 SNEGSKA (reference sequence). V was pared by 1 base and J by 0 bases, with 10 bases of the junction left unmatched. This CDR3 spans 17 amino acids. The CDR3 nucleotides are TGCAGTGCTAGAGGCCTAGACAGGGACCTAAGCACAGATACGCAGTATTTT. Translation gives CSARGLDRDLSTDTQYF.

The genes are TRBV27 and TRBJ1-4, with D unresolved. Germline V CDR1 and CDR2: MNHEY, SMNVEV (reference sequence). This CDR3 is built from 14 residues. V shed 4 bases and J shed 0 bases, with 6 bases lying between them. CDR3 in amino acids: CASSSRSTNEKLFF. In DNA form, the CDR3 reads TGTGCCAGCAGTTCTCGGTCAACTAATGAAAAACTGTTTTTT.

V and J are TRBV7-2 and TRBJ1-4, with a weak D call TRBD1 (6 bases). Trimming stripped 5 bases from V and 7 bases from J, with 11 bases between. CDR3 length equals 13 residues. Germline loops: CDR1 SGHTA, CDR2 FQGNSA. This CDR3 is CASSRGGVEKLFF. In DNA, the CDR3 is TGTGCCAGCAGCCGGGGGGGCGTTGAAAAACTGTTTTTT.

The chain links TRBV7-2 to TRBJ2-5; the match to TRBD2 covers 8 bases. Losses at the gene ends were 4 bases for V and 4 bases for J; bases not matched to a gene: 8. Germline V gene lookup returns CDR1 SGHTA and CDR2 FQGNSA. The CDR3 runs 15 residues. The CDR3 is CASSSARGVRETQYF. CDR3 sequence (DNA): TGTGCCAGCAGCTCGGCGCGGGGGGTCCGAGAGACCCAGTACTTC.

The table lists this clonotype with a few counts. The CDR3 region is CASSYGTSGGSSYEQYF. In nucleotides, the CDR3 is TGTGCCAGCAGCTACGGGACTAGCGGGGGGAGCTCCTACGAGCAGTACTTC. The chain carries TRBV13 and TRBJ2-7, with TRBD2 matching over 15 bases. CDR1 is PRHDT and CDR2 is FYEKMQ in the germline V gene (reference sequence). The V segment lost 4 bases and the J segment 0 bases; nucleotides outside the gene matches: 4. This CDR3 has 17 amino acids.

This chain links TRBV18 with TRBJ2-7; 9 nucleotides line up with TRBD2. Germline CDR1 is KGHSH and CDR2 is LQKENI. V lost 8 bases, J lost 6 bases, and 11 bases stayed unmatched. This CDR3 is built from 14 residues. CDR3 residues: CASTPGLASGEQYF. The CDR3 coding sequence is TGTGCCAGCACCCCGGGACTAGCCTCAGGCGAGCAGTACTTC.

The chain employs TRBV15 and TRBJ1-5, with D possibly TRBD1 on 5 matching bases. CDR3 size: 14 residues. Trimming stripped 5 bases from V and 2 bases from J, with 10 bases between. The germline gives CDR1 LNHNV, CDR2 YYDKDF (reference sequence). The DNA of the CDR3 is TGTGCCACCAGCGGTGACAGAGGCAATCAGCCCCAGCATTTT. Amino acids: CATSGDRGNQPQHF.

This clonotype was observed many times. The chain combines TRBV12-3 or TRBV12-4 with TRBJ2-1; TRBD2 matches at 10 bases. The CDR3 runs to 15 residues. V was pared by 7 bases and J by 3 bases, with 6 bases of the junction left unmatched. In nucleotides, the CDR3 is TGTGCCAGCACTAGAACTAGCGGGGACTACAATGAGCAGTTCTTC. This translates into CASTRTSGDYNEQFF.

The CDR3 bases are TGTGCCAGCAGTGTTGGACGCAGTTCCCTTAGCGGGAGGGGGGATGAGCAGTTCTTC. This translates into CASSVGRSSLSGRGDEQFF. This chain links TRBV12-3 or TRBV12-4 with TRBJ2-1; 11 bases line up with TRBD2. V dropped 5 bases and J dropped 8; count of bases not matched to a gene: 20. This CDR3 has 19 amino acids.

This sequence joins TRBV30 and TRBJ1-4; TRBD1 matches 7 bases. The V segment lost 1 base and the J segment 2 bases; nucleotides outside the gene matches: 4. Germline V gene sequence: CDR1 GTSNPN, CDR2 SVGIG (reference sequence). This CDR3 has 15 residues. CDR3 DNA sequence: TGTGCCTGGAGTGGACAGGGTTATACTAATGAAAAACTGTTTTTT. Its protein product is CAWSGQGYTNEKLFF. Full variable domain (outside the CDR3, taken from reference TRBV30 and TRBJ1-4): SQTIHQWPATLVQPVGSPLSLECTVEGTSNPNLYWYRQAAGRGLQLLFYSVGIGQISSEVPQNLSASRPQDRQFILSSKKLLLSDSGFYLCAWSGQGYTNEKLFFGSGTQLSVL.

This chain connects TRBV7-2 to TRBJ1-2; tentative D call: TRBD1 (5 bases). The germline V gene encodes CDR1 SGHTA and CDR2 FQGNSA. The CDR3 is made up of 19 amino acids. With 1 base removed from V and 9 bases from J, the gap between germline ends came to 30 bases. CDR3 sequence (DNA): TGTGCCAGCAGCTTAGTGCTGGGACGGAAGGGCGGTGCCCAGCGAAGCTACACCTTC. The encoded protein is CASSLVLGRKGGAQRSYTF.

V and J are TRBV28 and TRBJ2-7; D tentatively fits TRBD1 or TRBD2 (5 bases each). The CDR3 has 15 residues. V lost 10 bases to trimming and J lost 7 bases, with 26 bases between them. Germline CDR1 is MDHEN and CDR2 is SYDVKM. CDR3 region: CATIKGRVAVGEQYF. Written as DNA, the CDR3 is TGTGCCACCATCAAGGGACGCGTGGCAGTCGGGGAGCAGTACTTC.

This chain uses TRBV7-2 with TRBJ1-1; the D is unclear. CDR3 size: 15 residues. V was shortened by 5 bases and J by 4 bases, with 17 bases between the two germline ends. Germline V gives CDR1 SGHTA, CDR2 FQGNSA. The DNA of the CDR3 is TGTGCCAGCAGCCATCAGACGAATTTCCGCACTGAAGCTTTCTTT. This translates into CASSHQTNFRTEAFF.

There are a few counts of this clonotype. This chain links TRBV12-5 with TRBJ2-5; D may correspond to TRBD1 or TRBD2 (5 bases each). The better agreement between TRBJ2-7 and the DNA end casts doubt on the J call. The CDR3 has 14 residues. Per the germline V gene, CDR1 is LGHNT and CDR2 is FRNRAP. CDR3 residues: CASGLDGTVYEQYF. The CDR3 nucleotides are TGTGCTAGTGGTTTGGACGGGACGGTCTACGAGCAGTACTTC.

This clonotype was counted between two and nine times. V usage is TRBV6-5 and J usage is TRBJ2-1, with TRBD2 identical over 8 bases. The germline CDR1 and CDR2 sequences are MNHEY and SVGAGI. V was clipped by 4 bases and J by 5 bases; unmatched bases: 10. The CDR3 totals 16 residues. Here the CDR3 reads CASSSPPGAGDNEQFF. The DNA for the CDR3 is TGTGCCAGCAGTTCCCCCCCGGGAGCGGGGGACAATGAGCAGTTCTTC.

This clonotype was counted only a few times. The gene calls are TRBV6-5 and TRBJ2-5; the D gene is possibly TRBD2 (6 bases). Germline CDR1 MNHEY, CDR2 SVGAGI. The CDR3 consists of 15 residues. Trimming removed 4 bases at V and 2 bases at J, with 14 bases between. As DNA, the CDR3 is TGTGCCAGCAGTTCCCCCGGGACTCGGCAAGAGACCCAGTACTTC. Translation: CASSSPGTRQETQYF.

The chain has TRBV5-5 and TRBJ2-7, with TRBD2 matching over 11 bases. V gave up 0 bases and J gave up 3 bases; unmatched junction bases: 5. Germline V gene data show CDR1 as SGHKS and CDR2 as YYEKEE (reference sequence). The CDR3 loop spans 16 amino acids. DNA of the CDR3: TGTGCCAGCAGCTTGGCGGGGACTAGCGGTTACTACGAGCAGTACTTC. Its protein product is CASSLAGTSGYYEQYF.

The V and J genes are TRBV10-3 and TRBJ1-2, with D possibly being TRBD1 (5 bases). The CDR3 runs 15 residues. The germline V gene encodes CDR1 ENHRY and CDR2 SYGVKD. Trimming pared 0 bases from V and 1 base from J, leaving 9 bases between. The CDR3: CAISESTGINYGYTF. Here the CDR3 DNA reads TGTGCCATCAGTGAGTCTACAGGCATTAACTATGGCTACACCTTC.

The chain joins TRBV25-1 to TRBJ2-5; D may be TRBD1 (7 bases). Trimming shortened V by 7 bases and J by 2 bases, and 17 bases separated the two germline ends. Per the germline V gene, CDR1 is MGHDK and CDR2 is SYGVNS. This CDR3 contains 15 residues. For the CDR3, the DNA is TGTGCCAGCACTCGAGGGGGGACAGCTCAAGAGACCCAGTACTTC. Translated: CASTRGGTAQETQYF. The full variable domain, with the rest looked up from reference TRBV25-1 and TRBJ2-5, is EADIYQTPRYLVIGTGKKITLECSQTMGHDKMYWYQQDPGMELHLIHYSYGVNSTEKGDLSSESTVSRIRTEHFPLTLESARPSHTSQYLCASTRGGTAQETQYFGPGTRLLVL.

This clonotype was counted between two and nine times. The gene calls are TRBV20-1 and TRBJ1-2; D is unclear. This CDR3 region has 11 residues. CDR1 is DFQATT, CDR2 SNEGSKA, per germline (reference sequence). V gave up 6 bases and J gave up 2 bases, with 7 bases separating them. The CDR3 nucleotides read TGCAGTGCCCCAGGCAACTATGGCTACACCTTC. Its translation: CSAPGNYGYTF.

This chain connects TRBV4-1 to TRBJ1-4; TRBD1 matches 8 bases. The germline gives CDR1 MGHRA, CDR2 YSYEKL. Trimming cost V 0 bases and J 8 bases; bases outside gene matches: 11. The CDR3 is 17 amino acids. CDR3 nucleotides: TGCGCCAGCAGCCAAGATTACCCCGGTACAGGGGGGGAAAAACTGTTTTTT. Its translation: CASSQDYPGTGGEKLFF.

The rearrangement uses TRBV12-3 or TRBV12-4 and TRBJ2-6; 7 bases align to TRBD2. This CDR3 is built from 14 residues. V was pared by 8 bases and J by 1 base, with 2 bases of the junction left unmatched. The CDR3 nucleotides are TGTGCCAGCGTCGGGGGGTCTGGGGCCAACGTCCTGACTTTC. Amino acids: CASVGGSGANVLTF.

This chain uses TRBV29-1 with TRBJ1-1; D not resolved. Germline V CDR1 and CDR2: SQVTM, ANQGSEA. The CDR3 contains 13 residues. The ends were cut back, 5 bases at V and 2 bases at J, with 12 bases in the middle. In nucleotides, the CDR3 is TGCAGCGTTATGGGTGGGGTAAACACTGAAGCTTTCTTT. Protein product: CSVMGGVNTEAFF.

The J gene is TRBJ1-1, the V gene TRBV25-1, with TRBD1 matching 12 bases. Germline CDR1 and CDR2: MGHDK and SYGVNS. J lost 3 bases, V lost 4 bases, and 12 bases had no gene match. The CDR3 sequence is 18 residues long. CDR3 coding DNA: TGTGCCAGCAGTGGTCCCCCGGGACAGGGGGCCGCATACACTGAAGCTTTCTTT. As protein: CASSGPPGQGAAYTEAFF.

This clonotype was counted ten times or more. The genes are TRBV12-3 or TRBV12-4 and TRBJ2-5; D unclear. The CDR3 has 13 amino acids. The V and J ends lost 5 bases and 5 bases respectively, with 12 bases between them. This CDR3 is CASSPQTRETQYF. CDR3 DNA: TGTGCCAGCAGTCCCCAGACCCGGGAGACCCAGTACTTC.

This clonotype was seen more than once but under ten times. The rearrangement joins TRBV5-1 to TRBJ2-7, with 11 bases that match TRBD2. Per the germline V gene, CDR1 is SGHRS and CDR2 is YFSETQ. Trimming removed 3 bases from V and 7 bases from J; junction bases left unmatched: 12. The CDR3 has 16 residues. Here the CDR3 DNA reads TGCGCCAGCAGCTATGCCGGGACTAGCGGATACAATGAGCAGTACTTC. Translation: CASSYAGTSGYNEQYF.

This clonotype has a handful of counts. This chain uses TRBV10-3 with TRBJ2-3; 8 nucleotides agree with TRBD2. Germline CDR1 is ENHRY and CDR2 is SYGVKD. The CDR3 loop spans 15 amino acids. Trimming removed 3 bases from V and 4 bases from J; junction bases left unmatched: 6. CDR3 DNA: TGTGCCATCAGTGATGGTCGGGGGGGACCAGATACGCAGTATTTT. This gives the protein CAISDGRGGPDTQYF.

The J gene is TRBJ2-1, the V gene TRBV25-1; 14 bases map to TRBD2. Unmatched junction bases numbered 14, after V lost 4 bases and J lost 6 bases. The CDR3 totals 19 residues. Germline assignment: CDR1 MGHDK and CDR2 SYGVNS. The CDR3 loop reads CASSVRAPGLAGVPNEQFF. As DNA, the CDR3 is TGTGCCAGCAGTGTGCGAGCTCCGGGACTAGCGGGGGTCCCCAATGAGCAGTTCTTC.

The chain joins TRBV3-1 to TRBJ2-3; D possibly corresponds to TRBD2 (7 bases). In germline, CDR1 is LGHDT, CDR2 YNNKEL (reference sequence). The CDR3 length is 15 residues. V lost 4 bases to trimming and J lost 4 bases, with 15 bases between them. CDR3 loop: CASSRRGAAPDTQYF. The CDR3 nucleotides read TGTGCCAGCAGCCGCCGGGGGGCTGCCCCAGATACGCAGTATTTT.